Presented here are 31 T cell receptor beta chains from one specimen sequenced in a study of cytomegalovirus exposure and HLA in healthy donors. TCRdb keeps only in-frame clones here, not all; method: immunoSEQ multiplex PCR. Among 100,000 to 150,000 clones listed, under 90% were seen once. Sequenced input: PBMCs. These receptors were collected from a man aged 25 to 40 in good health and CMV-seronegative.

This clone was detected once. The chain is built from TRBV2 and TRBJ1-5, with D unresolved. Trimming shortened V by 7 bases and J by 6 bases, and 13 bases separated the two germline ends. Per the germline V gene, CDR1 is SNHLY and CDR2 is FYNNEI. This CDR3 has 13 residues. CDR3 in amino acids: CASNPAGSQPQHF. CDR3 DNA: TGTGCCAGCAACCCGGCGGGCAGTCAGCCCCAGCATTTT.

The J gene is TRBJ2-7, the V gene TRBV4-1; 8 bases match TRBD2. The trim removed 1 base at V and 0 bases at J, leaving 5 bases unmatched. The CDR3 loop spans 16 amino acids. From germline, CDR1 is MGHRA and CDR2 YSYEKL. The CDR3 DNA sequence: TGCGCCAGCAGCCAAGGTAAAACTAGCGGCTCCTACGAGCAGTACTTC. Protein product: CASSQGKTSGSYEQYF.

The genes are TRBV5-4 and TRBJ2-5; 8 bases line up with TRBD2. CDR1 is SGHNT and CDR2 is YYREEE in the germline V gene (reference sequence). This CDR3 is built from 16 residues. Trimming at V came to 1 base and at J to 1 base, leaving 6 bases not matched to a gene. The CDR3 region is CASSLNQRGIQETQYF. CDR3 nucleotides: TGTGCCAGCAGCTTGAACCAGCGGGGGATCCAAGAGACCCAGTACTTC. Full variable domain (remainder filled in from reference TRBV5-4 and TRBJ2-5): ETGVTQSPTHLIKTRGQQVTLRCSSQSGHNTVSWYQQALGQGPQFIFQYYREEENGRGNFPPRFSGLQFPNYSSELNVNALELDDSALYLCASSLNQRGIQETQYFGPGTRLLVL.

V usage is TRBV7-2 and J usage is TRBJ1-4; D not resolved. V was shortened by 5 bases and J by 4 bases, with 11 bases between the two germline ends. The CDR3 sequence is 14 residues long. Germline lookup yields CDR1 SGHTA and CDR2 FQGNSA. The CDR3 nucleotides read TGTGCCAGCAGCCAGACAAGCCTTAATGAAAAACTGTTTTTT. Translation: CASSQTSLNEKLFF.

This clone has only one observation. The V and J genes are TRBV6-1 and TRBJ1-2; 8 positions match TRBD1. This CDR3 is built from 13 residues. Germline CDR1 and CDR2: MNHNS and SASEGT. V was pared by 6 bases and J by 3 bases, with 3 bases of the junction left unmatched. CDR3 coding DNA: TGTGCCAGCAGCCCGGACAGGGACTATGGCTACACCTTC. Translated, it gives CASSPDRDYGYTF.

This clone has more than one count but fewer than ten. CDR3 in amino acids: CASRDSFGQPQHF. For the CDR3, the DNA is TGTGCCTCAAGGGACAGTTTTGGACAGCCCCAGCATTTT. This chain uses TRBV10-3 with TRBJ1-5, with 7 bases lining up with TRBD1. The V and J ends lost 11 bases and 7 bases, in that order; junction bases with no gene match: 11. The germline V gene encodes CDR1 ENHRY and CDR2 SYGVKD. The CDR3 contains 13 residues.

The rearrangement links TRBV19 to TRBJ2-7; D may be TRBD1 (6 bases). Trimming took off 7 bases at V and 6 bases at J, with 13 bases between the two ends. This CDR3 is built from 12 residues. In germline, CDR1 is LNHDA, CDR2 SQIVND (reference sequence). The CDR3 here is CASKGDRSEQYF. The CDR3 nucleotides are TGTGCCAGTAAGGGGGATCGGAGCGAGCAGTACTTC.

The chain carries TRBV5-1 and TRBJ1-5; maybe TRBD1 (5 bases). This CDR3 contains 14 residues. Trimming removed 4 bases from V and 0 bases from J, with 8 bases in between. Germline V gene sequence: CDR1 SGHRS, CDR2 YFSETQ. The CDR3 DNA reads as TGCGCCAGCAGCGAGACAGATAGCAATCAGCCCCAGCATTTT. Its protein product is CASSETDSNQPQHF.

This clone was seen once. The rearrangement joins TRBV7-9 to TRBJ1-6; TRBD1 matches 8 bases. The CDR3 runs to 15 residues. Germline CDR1 and CDR2: SEHNR and FQNEAQ (reference sequence). Trimming at V came to 5 bases and at J to 10 bases, leaving 10 bases not matched to a gene. Here the CDR3 DNA reads TGTGCCAGCAGCCGGGACAGGCTCCGTAGGTCACCCCTCCACTTT. Residues: CASSRDRLRRSPLHF.

This clone came up once. The chain employs TRBV7-9 and TRBJ1-3; D remains ambiguous. Trimming cost V 5 bases and J 0 bases, with 8 bases left between them. CDR3 length equals 14 residues. Germline-derived CDR1 and CDR2 are SEHNR and FQNEAQ (reference sequence). The chain's CDR3 is CASSNRPSGNTIYF. Here the CDR3 DNA reads TGTGCCAGCAGCAACAGACCCTCTGGAAACACCATATATTTT.

By sample fraction, this clone is medium-sized. The chain combines TRBV10-1 with TRBJ2-1; no firm D call. Germline V lookup: CDR1 WNHNN, CDR2 SYGVQD (reference sequence). V was pared by 4 bases and J by 4 bases, with 8 bases between. The CDR3 totals 13 residues. The CDR3 DNA reads as TGCGCCAGCAGTGGTAACAGATACAATGAGCAGTTCTTC. This codes for CASSGNRYNEQFF.

This chain links TRBV5-1 with TRBJ2-2; D ambiguous. Germline V gene lookup returns CDR1 SGHRS and CDR2 YFSETQ. This CDR3 comprises 12 residues. Trimming removed 2 bases from V and 6 bases from J, with 5 bases in between. CDR3 sequence (DNA): TGCGCCAGCAGCTTTCTTGCCGGGGAGCTGTTTTTT. Its protein is CASSFLAGELFF. The complete variable domain, with remaining parts taken from reference TRBV5-1 and TRBJ2-2, reads KAGVTQTPRYLIKTRGQQVTLSCSPISGHRSVSWYQQTPGQGLQFLFEYFSETQRNKGNFPGRFSGRQFSNSRSEMNVSTLELGDSALYLCASSFLAGELFFGEGSRLTVL.

The chain uses TRBV28 and TRBJ1-6; possibly TRBD1 for D (5 bases). The V gene's germline CDR1 is MDHEN and CDR2 SYDVKM. Trimming shortened V by 5 bases and J by 1 base, and 9 bases separated the two germline ends. The CDR3 has 15 residues. Written as DNA, the CDR3 is TGTGCCAGCAGTCTAGGGGATTCCTATAATTCACCCCTCCACTTT. Translating it yields CASSLGDSYNSPLHF.

The chain is built from TRBV28 and TRBJ2-3; tentatively, D is TRBD2 (6 bases). V lost 4 bases to trimming and J lost 6 bases, with 11 bases between them. The V gene's germline CDR1 is MDHEN and CDR2 SYDVKM. The length of the CDR3 is 13 residues. The CDR3 sequence: CASSWGRGDTQYF. The CDR3 DNA reads as TGTGCCAGCAGTTGGGGTCGGGGGGATACGCAGTATTTT.

The chain employs TRBV9 and TRBJ2-1; the match to TRBD2 covers 11 bases. With V trimmed by 3 bases and J by 3 bases, 2 bases remained unmatched. Germline V gene lookup returns CDR1 SGDLS and CDR2 YYNGEE. This CDR3 is built from 15 residues. The CDR3 spells CASSATSGSYNEQFF. DNA for the CDR3: TGTGCCAGCAGCGCCACTAGCGGGAGCTACAATGAGCAGTTCTTC.

The count of this clone is one. V and J are TRBV19 and TRBJ1-6; D remains unclear. Trimming removed 6 bases from V and 0 bases from J, with 12 bases in between. This CDR3 is built from 16 residues. CDR1 LNHDA and CDR2 SQIVND come from the germline V gene (reference sequence). CDR3 nucleotide sequence: TGTGCCAGTAGGGGCAGAGTGAGCTCCTATAATTCACCCCTCCACTTT. It yields the protein CASRGRVSSYNSPLHF.

This clone was picked up a small number of times. The chain has TRBV4-1 and TRBJ2-1; no firm D call. The CDR3 loop spans 13 amino acids. V lost 1 base and J 8 bases, leaving 9 bases between the germline ends. Germline assignment: CDR1 MGHRA and CDR2 YSYEKL. This CDR3 reads CASSQGDLDEQFF. The CDR3 DNA is TGCGCCAGCAGCCAAGGAGATCTCGATGAGCAGTTCTTC.

This chain connects TRBV5-6 to TRBJ2-7, with 12 nucleotides matching TRBD2. The V and J ends lost 5 bases and 0 bases, in that order; junction bases with no gene match: 0. The germline V gene has CDR1 SGHDT and CDR2 YYEEEE. This CDR3 contains 14 residues. As DNA, the CDR3 is TGTGCCAGCAGGACTAGCGGGGGCTCCTACGAGCAGTACTTC. Its protein is CASRTSGGSYEQYF.

This clone came up a few times. The rearrangement links TRBV10-1 to TRBJ1-5; 9 bases are a match to TRBD1. Germline-derived CDR1 and CDR2 are WNHNN and SYGVQD (reference sequence). V was pared by 10 bases and J by 2 bases, with 12 bases of the junction left unmatched. This CDR3 has 16 amino acids. The DNA for the CDR3 is TGCGCCAACCCGGGACAGGGTGGGTTAGGCAATCAGCCCCAGCATTTT. The encoded protein is CANPGQGGLGNQPQHF.

The rearrangement links TRBV7-9 to TRBJ1-1; D gene uncertain. Per germline, CDR1 SEHNR and CDR2 FQNEAQ (reference sequence). This CDR3 contains 14 residues. Trimming stripped 1 base from V and 4 bases from J, with 10 bases between. DNA for the CDR3: TGTGCCAGCAGCTTAGGTGGTGGAGGCACTGAAGCTTTCTTT. Translated, it gives CASSLGGGGTEAFF.

V is TRBV10-1 and J is TRBJ2-3; 9 bases fit TRBD2. Trimming at V came to 2 bases and at J to 2 bases, leaving 5 bases not matched to a gene. Per the germline V gene, CDR1 is WNHNN and CDR2 is SYGVQD (reference sequence). The CDR3 length is 16 residues. Here the CDR3 DNA reads TGCGCCAGCAGTGAGGGGAGCGGGGGGCTCACAGATACGCAGTATTTT. Encoded protein: CASSEGSGGLTDTQYF.

The V gene is TRBV4-2, the J gene TRBJ1-1; D gene uncertain. Per the germline V gene, CDR1 is LGHNA and CDR2 is YNFKEQ. This CDR3 contains 17 residues. V was shortened by 0 bases and J by 4 bases, with 18 bases between the two germline ends. The CDR3 nucleotides read TGTGCCAGCAGCCAAGATTTGTCGTCAGTTACATTCACTGAAGCTTTCTTT. This gives the protein CASSQDLSSVTFTEAFF.

In its sample, this clone was seen once. The J gene is TRBJ2-1, the V gene TRBV2; D remains ambiguous. Trimming took 6 bases from V and 0 from J, leaving 12 bases between them. Germline values: CDR1 SNHLY, CDR2 FYNNEI. This CDR3 contains 15 residues. As DNA, the CDR3 is TGTGCCAGCAGGTTTGACTTAAGCTCCTACAATGAGCAGTTCTTC. This sequence encodes CASRFDLSSYNEQFF.

This rearrangement joins TRBV5-1 to TRBJ1-1; D gene unclear. V shed 3 bases and J shed 10 bases, with 22 bases lying between them. This CDR3 has 15 amino acids. Germline V gives CDR1 SGHRS, CDR2 YFSETQ. The CDR3 reads CASSSNREGDGRAFF. Here the CDR3 DNA reads TGCGCCAGCAGCTCTAACCGAGAGGGAGATGGACGAGCTTTCTTT.

In its sample, this clone was seen once. The germline gene is not matched at one end of the junction; a read error may be the cause. The chain couples TRBV7-7 to TRBJ2-5; TRBD2 agrees at 9 bases. The CDR3 sequence is 15 residues long. Germline lookup yields CDR1 SSHAT and CDR2 FNYEAQ (reference sequence). The CDR3 region is CASSSRGGGEETQYF. For the CDR3, the DNA is TGTGCTAGCAGCAGCCGGGGCGGGGGGGAAGAGACCCAGTACTTC.

V usage is TRBV7-9 and J usage is TRBJ2-5; 9 bases map to TRBD1. Per germline, CDR1 SEHNR and CDR2 FQNEAQ (reference sequence). The CDR3 is made up of 15 amino acids. With V trimmed by 4 bases and J by 5 bases, 8 bases remained unmatched. CDR3 amino acids: CASSWPGQGDETQYF. CDR3 sequence (DNA): TGTGCCAGCAGCTGGCCGGGACAGGGCGACGAGACCCAGTACTTC.

This chain uses TRBV6-6 with TRBJ1-6; D is perhaps TRBD1 (5 bases). Germline lookup yields CDR1 MNHNY and CDR2 SVGAGI (reference sequence). The CDR3 has 15 amino acids. V was shortened by 4 bases and J by 7 bases, with 14 bases between the two germline ends. The CDR3 sequence: CASSSLPGPNSPLHF. CDR3 bases: TGTGCCAGCAGTTCCTTACCAGGGCCAAATTCACCCCTCCACTTT.

V gene TRBV21-1 combines with J gene TRBJ2-7; TRBD2, the D gene given by the table, was not confirmed from the DNA. TRBV21-1 is flagged as a pseudogene. This CDR3 has 17 residues. CDR3 amino acids: CASSKGGRERSSYEQYF. As DNA, the CDR3 is TGTGCCAGCAGCAAAGGGGGGAGGGAGAGGAGCTCCTACGAGCAGTACTTC.

In this sample, this clone turned up many times. The chain uses TRBV6-1 and TRBJ2-5; 8 nucleotides align to TRBD1. With 3 bases clipped from V and 5 bases from J, the junction kept 5 bases outside the gene matches. Germline V gene lookup returns CDR1 MNHNS and CDR2 SASEGT. This CDR3 comprises 14 residues. The CDR3 DNA reads TGTGCCAGCAGTGACAGGGGGCCATGGGAGACCCAGTACTTC. Its translation is CASSDRGPWETQYF.

This chain links TRBV27 with TRBJ2-3; 10 bases are shared with TRBD2. Germline CDR1 MNHEY, CDR2 SMNVEV (reference sequence). With V trimmed by 5 bases and J by 2 bases, 16 bases remained unmatched. The CDR3 has 19 amino acids. The CDR3 spells CASSPQSPISGGYTDTQYF. CDR3 sequence (DNA): TGTGCCAGCAGTCCCCAGAGCCCCATTAGCGGGGGGTACACAGATACGCAGTATTTT.

The genes are TRBV5-1 and TRBJ1-1, with 9 bases fitting TRBD1. The V and J ends lost 2 bases and 7 bases, in that order; junction bases with no gene match: 18. Germline V lookup: CDR1 SGHRS, CDR2 YFSETQ. The CDR3 loop spans 18 amino acids. The CDR3 protein is CASSFFLGTGQGYYEAFF. Here the CDR3 DNA reads TGCGCCAGCAGCTTTTTTCTGGGGACCGGACAGGGGTACTATGAAGCTTTCTTT.